These 20 T cell receptor beta chains originate from one sample sequenced in a study of T cell clonotyping in hematopoietic cell transplantation. TCRdb's copy holds only in-frame clones and misses some; the assay was immunoSEQ multiplex PCR. Among about 5,900 clones listed, roughly 93% were seen once. The material sequenced was peripheral blood mononuclear cells, taken 100 days after allogeneic stem cell transplant. These receptors came from a female patient aged 50-59 years who had an allogeneic stem cell transplant from a related donor, so the T cells may come from the graft donor. Some clones in this sample may be carry-over from other donors' samples.

The chain uses TRBV7-8 and TRBJ2-6, with 9 bases fitting TRBD1. Trimming cost V 3 bases and J 0 bases; bases outside gene matches: 6. This CDR3 has 18 residues. Germline lookup yields CDR1 SGHVS and CDR2 FQNEAQ. Written as DNA, the CDR3 is TGTGCCAGCAGCTTCCGGACAGGGGCCGTCTCTGGGGCCAACGTCCTGACTTTC. Translation: CASSFRTGAVSGANVLTF.

The V and J genes are TRBV6-5 and TRBJ1-5, with 9 bases identical to TRBD1. The CDR3 spans 15 residues. The V gene end was trimmed by 6 bases and the J gene end by 0 bases; junction bases not matched to a gene: 3. Germline CDR1 reads MNHEY; CDR2 reads SVGAGI. The CDR3 here is CASSDRGVSNQPQHF. CDR3 DNA sequence: TGTGCCAGCAGCGACAGGGGGGTTAGCAATCAGCCCCAGCATTTT.

This chain's CDR3 is CSVRDNYNSPLHF. Here the CDR3 DNA reads TGCAGCGTAAGAGATAATTATAATTCACCCCTCCACTTT. The V call is TRBV29-1, the J call TRBJ1-6; no firm D call. V dropped 6 bases and J dropped 4 bases, with 10 bases sitting between them. The CDR3 loop spans 13 amino acids. Germline lookup yields CDR1 SQVTM and CDR2 ANQGSEA.

This chain connects TRBV27 to TRBJ1-3; 7 bases match TRBD1. The CDR3 length is 19 residues. The trim removed 5 bases at V and 0 bases at J, leaving 16 bases unmatched. The V gene's germline CDR1 is MNHEY and CDR2 SMNVEV (reference sequence). DNA for the CDR3: TGTGCCAGCAGTCCCTTATCATTTACAGGGGCCGGCTCTGGAAACACCATATATTTT. Translating it yields CASSPLSFTGAGSGNTIYF.

The chain joins TRBV6-5 to TRBJ1-2; D remains unclear. Trimming took 1 base from V and 7 from J, leaving 7 bases between them. The V gene's germline CDR1 is MNHEY and CDR2 SVGAGI. The CDR3 consists of 12 residues. CDR3: CASSYLGRGYTF. DNA for the CDR3: TGTGCCAGCAGTTACTTAGGACGTGGCTACACCTTC.

The chain has TRBV28 and TRBJ1-2; 7 bases line up with TRBD1. Germline loops: CDR1 MDHEN, CDR2 SYDVKM. The CDR3 sequence is 16 residues long. Trimming at V came to 1 base and at J to 1 base, leaving 6 bases not matched to a gene. CDR3 sequence (DNA): TGTGCCAGCAGTTTATTCACAGGGGCGCTTAACTATGGCTACACCTTC. It specifies CASSLFTGALNYGYTF.

This clone was seen a few times. The chain combines TRBV6-5 with TRBJ1-5; D uncertain. In germline, CDR1 is MNHEY, CDR2 SVGAGI. V lost 4 bases, J lost 0 bases, and 10 bases lay in between. CDR3 length: 15 amino acids. CDR3 DNA sequence: TGTGCCAGCAGTTTTCCCGAGGATAGCAATCAGCCCCAGCATTTT. Protein: CASSFPEDSNQPQHF.

The chain is built from TRBV29-1 and TRBJ1-5, with D possibly matching TRBD1 (5 bases). Trimming stripped 4 bases from V and 2 bases from J, with 15 bases between. The CDR3 totals 15 residues. CDR1 is SQVTM, CDR2 ANQGSEA, per germline. CDR3 residues: CSVAQGVLGNQPQHF. The CDR3, as DNA: TGCAGCGTTGCTCAGGGCGTACTTGGCAATCAGCCCCAGCATTTT.

This clone was recorded once. The chain joins TRBV10-1 to TRBJ1-2, with a weak D call TRBD1 (6 bases). The CDR3 contains 13 residues. Per the germline V gene, CDR1 is WNHNN and CDR2 is SYGVQD (reference sequence). V was pared by 6 bases and J by 3 bases, with 11 bases between. In DNA form, the CDR3 reads TGCGCCAGCAGCGGGGGGGGCTACTATGGCTACACCTTC. Translating it yields CASSGGGYYGYTF.

This clone appeared once. This sequence joins TRBV30 and TRBJ1-4, with 9 bases lining up with TRBD1. The CDR3 loop spans 14 amino acids. V gave up 3 bases and J gave up 6 bases; unmatched junction bases: 5. Germline CDR1 GTSNPN, CDR2 SVGIG (reference sequence). In nucleotides, the CDR3 is TGTGCCTGGAGCCCTGGACAGGGGTATGAAAAACTGTTTTTT. This codes for CAWSPGQGYEKLFF.

The chain combines TRBV21-1 with TRBJ2-4; the table calls TRBD1, which could not be checked here. TRBV21-1 is a pseudogene. The CDR3 spans 18 residues. Written as DNA, the CDR3 is TGTGCCAGCAGTTTAGGACAGGGATATAACCTAGCCAAAAACATTCAGTACTTC. Its translation: CASSLGQGYNLAKNIQYF.

The rearrangement links TRBV30 to TRBJ1-6, with D possibly matching TRBD1 (6 bases). This CDR3 is 15 amino acids long. Germline V gives CDR1 GTSNPN, CDR2 SVGIG (reference sequence). V dropped 8 bases and J dropped 10 bases, with 24 bases sitting between them. For the CDR3, the DNA is TGTGCCGGCAATTCAGGGGCCATTCCAACCTCACCCCTCCACTTT. Protein: CAGNSGAIPTSPLHF.

This chain connects TRBV5-6 to TRBJ1-2; the D is unclear. V was pared by 0 bases and J by 7 bases, with 22 bases between. The CDR3 covers 17 residues. Germline V CDR1 and CDR2: SGHDT, YYEEEE. The CDR3 DNA sequence: TGTGCCAGCAGCTTGGTTAACGAGCGTTATTCCTCCCTTGGCTACACCTTC. It codes for CASSLVNERYSSLGYTF.

The chain recombines TRBV28 with TRBJ2-1; D call uncertain. CDR1 is MDHEN and CDR2 is SYDVKM in the germline V gene. This CDR3 contains 13 residues. V was cut by 6 bases and J by 8 bases, with 14 bases left in between. The CDR3 nucleotides read TGTGCCAGCAGGGTGCCCAGCATCGATGAGCAGTTCTTC. Translated: CASRVPSIDEQFF.

The chain recombines TRBV6-5 with TRBJ1-2, with 7 bases lining up with TRBD1. With 3 bases clipped from V and 2 bases from J, the junction kept 6 bases outside the gene matches. Germline loops: CDR1 MNHEY, CDR2 SVGAGI. The CDR3 covers 15 residues. In nucleotides, the CDR3 is TGTGCCAGCAGTTATGGGGACAGAAAAAACTATGGCTACACCTTC. It codes for CASSYGDRKNYGYTF.

This chain connects TRBV10-3 to TRBJ1-6; TRBD1 matches 8 bases. The J segment lost 9 bases and the V segment lost 2 bases, leaving 9 bases of the junction unmatched. The CDR3 has 16 amino acids. The germline V gene has CDR1 ENHRY and CDR2 SYGVKD. The CDR3 region is CAISEPTDRDGSPLHF. The CDR3 nucleotides read TGTGCCATCAGTGAGCCGACGGACAGGGACGGTTCACCCCTCCACTTT.

The gene calls are TRBV11-3 and TRBJ2-7; D might be TRBD1 (6 bases). The germline gives CDR1 SGHNT, CDR2 YENEEA. This CDR3 is built from 13 residues. V was shortened by 5 bases and J by 3 bases, with 11 bases between the two germline ends. CDR3 region: CASSVDSRYEQYF. CDR3 DNA sequence: TGTGCCAGCAGCGTGGACAGTCGCTACGAGCAGTACTTC.

This rearrangement joins TRBV12-5 to TRBJ2-5; possibly TRBD2 for D (6 bases). V lost 5 bases and J 5 bases, leaving 12 bases between the germline ends. CDR3 length equals 13 residues. Germline lookup yields CDR1 LGHNT and CDR2 FRNRAP. The chain's CDR3 is CASGRGSSETQYF. CDR3 DNA sequence: TGTGCTAGTGGTCGGGGGAGCTCGGAGACCCAGTACTTC.

The CDR3 loop reads CASSFGTGYQETQYF. The CDR3 nucleotides read TGTGCCAGCAGCTTCGGGACAGGGTACCAAGAGACCCAGTACTTC. This sequence joins TRBV5-6 and TRBJ2-5; TRBD1 agrees at 9 bases. The CDR3 sequence is 15 residues long. Germline lookup yields CDR1 SGHDT and CDR2 YYEEEE. J lost 0 bases, V lost 2 bases, and 2 bases had no gene match.

This clone appeared once. The CDR3 DNA sequence: TGTGCCAGCAGCCGTTGGAGGAACACTGAAGCTTTCTTT. It codes for CASSRWRNTEAFF. This chain uses TRBV14 with TRBJ1-1; D gene uncertain. The V gene's germline CDR1 is SGHDN and CDR2 FVKESK. V lost 4 bases to trimming and J lost 1 base, with 7 bases between them. There are 13 residues in the CDR3.